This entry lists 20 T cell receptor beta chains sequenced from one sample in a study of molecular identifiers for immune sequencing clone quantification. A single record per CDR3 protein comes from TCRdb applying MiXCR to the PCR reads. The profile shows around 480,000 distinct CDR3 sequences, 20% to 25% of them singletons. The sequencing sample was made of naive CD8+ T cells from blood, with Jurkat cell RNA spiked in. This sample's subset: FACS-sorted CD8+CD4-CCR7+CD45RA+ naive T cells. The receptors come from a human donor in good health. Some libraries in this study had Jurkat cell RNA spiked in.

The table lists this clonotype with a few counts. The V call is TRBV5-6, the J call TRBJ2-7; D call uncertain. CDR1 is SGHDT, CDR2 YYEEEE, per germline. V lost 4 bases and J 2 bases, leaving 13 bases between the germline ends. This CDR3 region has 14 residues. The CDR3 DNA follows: TGTGCCAGCAGCCTAGGAGTGGTGGCCTACGAGCAGTACTTC. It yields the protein CASSLGVVAYEQYF.

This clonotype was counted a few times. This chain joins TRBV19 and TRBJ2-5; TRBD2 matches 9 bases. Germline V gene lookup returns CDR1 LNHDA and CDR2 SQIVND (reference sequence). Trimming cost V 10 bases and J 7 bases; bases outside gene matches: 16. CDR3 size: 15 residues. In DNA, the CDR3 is TGTGCCACCCGGGCCGATGCGGGAGGGCCCTCGACCCAGTACTTC. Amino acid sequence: CATRADAGGPSTQYF.

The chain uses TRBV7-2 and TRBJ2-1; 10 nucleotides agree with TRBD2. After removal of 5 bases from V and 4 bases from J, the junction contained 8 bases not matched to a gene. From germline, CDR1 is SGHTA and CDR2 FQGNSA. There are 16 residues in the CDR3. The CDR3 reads CASSDSSGSAYNEQFF. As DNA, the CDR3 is TGTGCCAGCAGCGACTCTAGCGGGAGCGCTTACAATGAGCAGTTCTTC.

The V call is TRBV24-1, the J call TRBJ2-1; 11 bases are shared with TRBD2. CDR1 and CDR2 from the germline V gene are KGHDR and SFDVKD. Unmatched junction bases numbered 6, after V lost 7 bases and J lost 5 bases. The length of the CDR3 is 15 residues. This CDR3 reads CATSSSLAGDNEQFF. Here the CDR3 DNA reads TGTGCCACCAGCTCGTCACTAGCGGGGGACAATGAGCAGTTCTTC.

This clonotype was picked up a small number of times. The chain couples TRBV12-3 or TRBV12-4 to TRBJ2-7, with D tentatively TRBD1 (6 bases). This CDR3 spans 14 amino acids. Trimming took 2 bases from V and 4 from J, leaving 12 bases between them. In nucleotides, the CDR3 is TGTGCCAGCAGTTTAAAAGAGGGACAATACGAGCAGTACTTC. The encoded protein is CASSLKEGQYEQYF.

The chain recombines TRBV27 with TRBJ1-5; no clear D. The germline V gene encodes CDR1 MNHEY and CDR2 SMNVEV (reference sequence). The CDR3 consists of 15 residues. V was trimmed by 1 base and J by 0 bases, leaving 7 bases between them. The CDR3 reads CASSLFGYSNQPQHF. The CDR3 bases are TGTGCCAGCAGTTTATTCGGTTATAGCAATCAGCCCCAGCATTTT.

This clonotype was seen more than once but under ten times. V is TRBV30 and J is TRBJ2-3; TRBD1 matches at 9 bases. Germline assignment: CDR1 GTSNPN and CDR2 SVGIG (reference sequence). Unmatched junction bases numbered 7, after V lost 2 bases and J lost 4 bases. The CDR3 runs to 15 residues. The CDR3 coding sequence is TGTGCCTGGAGTCTAACAGGGGGCTCGGCAGATACGCAGTATTTT. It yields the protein CAWSLTGGSADTQYF.

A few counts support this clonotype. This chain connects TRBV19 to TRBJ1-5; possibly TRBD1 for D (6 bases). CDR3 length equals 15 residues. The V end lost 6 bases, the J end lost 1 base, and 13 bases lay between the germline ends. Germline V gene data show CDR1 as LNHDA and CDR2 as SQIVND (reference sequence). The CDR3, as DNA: TGTGCCAGTAGACAGGGTACGAAAAGCAATCAGCCCCAGCATTTT. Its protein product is CASRQGTKSNQPQHF.

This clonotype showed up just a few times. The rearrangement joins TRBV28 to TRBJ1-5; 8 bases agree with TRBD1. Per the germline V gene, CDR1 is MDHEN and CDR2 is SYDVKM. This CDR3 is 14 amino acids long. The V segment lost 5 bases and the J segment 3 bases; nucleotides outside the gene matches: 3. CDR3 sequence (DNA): TGTGCCAGCAGTCGCAGGGGGCTCAATCAGCCCCAGCATTTT. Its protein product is CASSRRGLNQPQHF.

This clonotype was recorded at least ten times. CDR3 region: CASSLGRGSPLHF. CDR3 in DNA: TGTGCCAGCAGTTTAGGCAGAGGCTCACCCCTCCACTTT. V usage is TRBV27 and J usage is TRBJ1-6; D is ambiguous. This CDR3 is built from 13 residues. Germline-derived CDR1 and CDR2 are MNHEY and SMNVEV (reference sequence). V lost 2 bases, J lost 10 bases, and 9 bases lay in between.

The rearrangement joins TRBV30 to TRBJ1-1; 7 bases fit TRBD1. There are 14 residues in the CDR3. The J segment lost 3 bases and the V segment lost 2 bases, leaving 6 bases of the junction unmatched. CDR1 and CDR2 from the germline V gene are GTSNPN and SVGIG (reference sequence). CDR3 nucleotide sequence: TGTGCCTGGAGTCCGGGACAGAGCTACACTGAAGCTTTCTTT. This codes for CAWSPGQSYTEAFF.

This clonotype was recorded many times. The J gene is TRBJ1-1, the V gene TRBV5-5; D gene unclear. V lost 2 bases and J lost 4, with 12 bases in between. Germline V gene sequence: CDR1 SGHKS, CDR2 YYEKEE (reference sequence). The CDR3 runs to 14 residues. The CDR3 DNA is TGTGCCAGCAGCTTTGGAGGGATGCTCACTGAAGCTTTCTTT. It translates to CASSFGGMLTEAFF.

This chain's CDR3 is CSAAGLAGVDTQYF. CDR3 in DNA: TGCAGTGCCGCGGGACTAGCGGGGGTTGATACGCAGTATTTT. The genes are TRBV20-1 and TRBJ2-3, with 14 bases fitting TRBD2. Germline CDR1 is DFQATT and CDR2 is SNEGSKA (reference sequence). V trimming: 6 bases; J trimming: 6 bases; junction bases outside the gene matches: 5. This CDR3 is 14 amino acids long.

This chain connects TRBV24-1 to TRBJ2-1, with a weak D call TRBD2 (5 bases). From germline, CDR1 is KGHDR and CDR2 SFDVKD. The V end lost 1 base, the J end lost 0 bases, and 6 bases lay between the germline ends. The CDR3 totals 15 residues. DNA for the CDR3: TGTGCCACCAGTGATTTAGCGGACTCCTACAATGAGCAGTTCTTC. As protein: CATSDLADSYNEQFF.

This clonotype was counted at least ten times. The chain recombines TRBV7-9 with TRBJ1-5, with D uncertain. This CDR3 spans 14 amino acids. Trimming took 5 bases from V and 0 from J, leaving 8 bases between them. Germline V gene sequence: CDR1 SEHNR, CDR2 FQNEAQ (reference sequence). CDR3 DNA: TGTGCCAGCAGCCAAGGCCATAGCAATCAGCCCCAGCATTTT. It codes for CASSQGHSNQPQHF.

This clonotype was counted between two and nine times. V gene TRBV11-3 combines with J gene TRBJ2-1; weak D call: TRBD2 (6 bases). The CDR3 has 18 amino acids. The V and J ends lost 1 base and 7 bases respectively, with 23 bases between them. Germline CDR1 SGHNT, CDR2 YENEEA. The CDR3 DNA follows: TGTGCCAGCAGCTTAGTTTCTGGGTCTCTGGCGGGAATGAATGAGCAGTTCTTC. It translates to CASSLVSGSLAGMNEQFF.

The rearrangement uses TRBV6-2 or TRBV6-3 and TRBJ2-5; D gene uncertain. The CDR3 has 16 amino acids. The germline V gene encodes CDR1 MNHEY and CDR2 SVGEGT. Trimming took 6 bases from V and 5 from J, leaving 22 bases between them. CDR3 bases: TGTGCCAGCAGCCAGAAGCTATTGGGTGCCGGGGAGACCCAGTACTTC. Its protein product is CASSQKLLGAGETQYF.

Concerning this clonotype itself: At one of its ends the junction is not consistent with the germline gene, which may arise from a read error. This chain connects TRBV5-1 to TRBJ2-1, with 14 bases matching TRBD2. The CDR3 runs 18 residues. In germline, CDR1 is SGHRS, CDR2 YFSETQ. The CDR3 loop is CAGSSGTSGGSSYNEQFF. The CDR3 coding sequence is TGCGCCGGCAGCTCCGGGACTAGCGGGGGAAGCTCCTACAATGAGCAGTTCTTC.

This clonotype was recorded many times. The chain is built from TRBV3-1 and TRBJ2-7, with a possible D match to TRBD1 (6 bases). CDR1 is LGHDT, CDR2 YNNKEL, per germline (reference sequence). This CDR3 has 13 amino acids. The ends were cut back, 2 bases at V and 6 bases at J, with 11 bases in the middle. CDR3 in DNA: TGTGCCAGCAGCCAATACATGGGGGCCGAGCAGTACTTC. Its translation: CASSQYMGAEQYF.

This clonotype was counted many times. In DNA, the CDR3 is TGTGCCAGCAAAGACAGGAATTACAATGAGCAGTTCTTC. Translating it yields CASKDRNYNEQFF. V usage is TRBV28 and J usage is TRBJ2-1, with D maybe TRBD1 (6 bases). CDR1 and CDR2 (germline): MDHEN, SYDVKM. This CDR3 has 13 amino acids. V lost 7 bases to trimming and J lost 4 bases, with 11 bases between them.